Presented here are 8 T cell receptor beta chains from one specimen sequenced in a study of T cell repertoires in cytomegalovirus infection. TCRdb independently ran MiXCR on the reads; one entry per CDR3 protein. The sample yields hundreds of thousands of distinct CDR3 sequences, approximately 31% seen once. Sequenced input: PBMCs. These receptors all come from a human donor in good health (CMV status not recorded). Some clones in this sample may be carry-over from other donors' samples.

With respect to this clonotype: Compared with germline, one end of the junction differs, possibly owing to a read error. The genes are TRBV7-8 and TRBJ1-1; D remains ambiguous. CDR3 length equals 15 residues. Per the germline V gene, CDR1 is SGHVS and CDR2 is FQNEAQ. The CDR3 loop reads CASSFEGRLNTEVFF. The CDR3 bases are TGTGCCAGCAGCTTTGAAGGTCGGTTAAACACTGAAGTTTTCTTT. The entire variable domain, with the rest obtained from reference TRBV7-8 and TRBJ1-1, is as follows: GAGVSQSPRYKVAKRGQDVALRCDPISGHVSLFWYQQALGQGPEFLTYFQNEAQLDKSGLPSDRFFAERPEGSVSTLKIQRTQQEDSAVYLCASSFEGRLNTEVFFGQGTRLTVV.

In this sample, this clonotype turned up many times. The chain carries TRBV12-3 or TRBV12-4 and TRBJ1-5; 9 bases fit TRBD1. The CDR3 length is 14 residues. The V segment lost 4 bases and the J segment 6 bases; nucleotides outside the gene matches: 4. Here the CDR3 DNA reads TGTGCCAGCAGTTGGACAGGGGCGAGTCAGCCCCAGCATTTT. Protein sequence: CASSWTGASQPQHF.

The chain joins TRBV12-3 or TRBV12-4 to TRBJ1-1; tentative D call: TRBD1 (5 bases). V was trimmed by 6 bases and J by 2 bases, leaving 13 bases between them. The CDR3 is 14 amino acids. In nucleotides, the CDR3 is TGTGCCAGCAGGCCTGGGGGGTCTAACACTGAAGCTTTCTTT. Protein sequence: CASRPGGSNTEAFF.

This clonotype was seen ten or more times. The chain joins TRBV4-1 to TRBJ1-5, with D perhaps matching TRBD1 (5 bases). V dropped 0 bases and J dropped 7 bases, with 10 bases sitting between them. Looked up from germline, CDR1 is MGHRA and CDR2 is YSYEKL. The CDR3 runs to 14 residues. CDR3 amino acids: CASSQEGDVQPQHF. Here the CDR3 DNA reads TGCGCCAGCAGCCAAGAGGGGGACGTACAGCCCCAGCATTTT.

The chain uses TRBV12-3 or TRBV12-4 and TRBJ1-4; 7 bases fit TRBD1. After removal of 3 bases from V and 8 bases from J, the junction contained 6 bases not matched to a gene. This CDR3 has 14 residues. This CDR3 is CASSLDRINEKLFF. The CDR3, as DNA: TGTGCCAGCAGTTTGGACAGGATAAACGAAAAACTGTTTTTT.

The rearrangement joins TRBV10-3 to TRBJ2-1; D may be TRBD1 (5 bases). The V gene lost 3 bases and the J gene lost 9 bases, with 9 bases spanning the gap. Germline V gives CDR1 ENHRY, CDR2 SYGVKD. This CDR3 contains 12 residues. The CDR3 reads CAISDADSEQFF. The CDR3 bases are TGTGCCATCAGTGACGCCGACAGTGAGCAGTTCTTC.

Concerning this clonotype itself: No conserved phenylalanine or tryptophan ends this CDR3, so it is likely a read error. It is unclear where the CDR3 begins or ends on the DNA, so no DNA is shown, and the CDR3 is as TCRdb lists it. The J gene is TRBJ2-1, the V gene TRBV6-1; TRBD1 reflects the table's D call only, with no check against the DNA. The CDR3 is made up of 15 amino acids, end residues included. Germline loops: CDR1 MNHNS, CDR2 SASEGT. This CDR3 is CASSSRTGGGNEQLL.

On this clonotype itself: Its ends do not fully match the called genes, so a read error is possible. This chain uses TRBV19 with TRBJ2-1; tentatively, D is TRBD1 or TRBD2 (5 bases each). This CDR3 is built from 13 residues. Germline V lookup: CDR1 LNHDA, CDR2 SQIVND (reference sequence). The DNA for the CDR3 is TGTGCCAGGAGTAGGGGAGAATGGAATGAGCAGTTCTTC. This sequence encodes CARSRGEWNEQFF.